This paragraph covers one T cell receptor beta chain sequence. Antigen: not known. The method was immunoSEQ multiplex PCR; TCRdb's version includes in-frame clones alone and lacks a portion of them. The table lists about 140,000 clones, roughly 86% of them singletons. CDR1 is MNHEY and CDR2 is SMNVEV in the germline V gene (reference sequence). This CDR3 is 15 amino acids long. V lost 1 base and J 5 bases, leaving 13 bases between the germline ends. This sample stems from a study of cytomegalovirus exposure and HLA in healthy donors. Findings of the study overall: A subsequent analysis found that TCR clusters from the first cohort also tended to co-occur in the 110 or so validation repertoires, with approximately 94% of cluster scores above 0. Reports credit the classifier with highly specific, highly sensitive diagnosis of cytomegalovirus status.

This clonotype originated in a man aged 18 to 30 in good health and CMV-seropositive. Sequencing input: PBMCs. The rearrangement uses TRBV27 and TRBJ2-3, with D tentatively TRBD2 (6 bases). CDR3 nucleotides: TGTGCCAGCAGTTTATATTACCTGGGGGGAGATACGCAGTATTTT. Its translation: CASSLYYLGGDTQYF.